This T cell receptor (beta chain) was profiled in a study of OX40 agonist ivuxolimab in advanced cancers. Regarding the study in general: Ivuxolimab, which targeted the costimulatory receptor OX40 (CD134), was an agonistic, fully human IgG2 monoclonal antibody. Intravenous ivuxolimab was administered to patients every 2 weeks at six dose levels: 0.01, 0.1, 0.3, 1.5, 3 and 10 mg/kg. Of the roughly 53 patients in dose escalation, some 20 had hepatocellular carcinoma, roughly 15 had melanoma, 9 had renal cell carcinoma and 9 had head and neck cancer. In the dose-escalation cohort, 82.7% of patients were male, and the mean age was about 55 years, with a range of about 20 to 90. Prior anti-PD-1, anti-PD-L1 or anti-CTLA-4 therapy was permitted, and checkpoint inhibitors had been received by less than 45% of dose-escalation patients. Partial responses occurred in three dose-escalation patients, of whom one had hepatocellular carcinoma and two had cutaneous melanoma. The point of sequencing TCRbeta in the periphery was to test whether ivuxolimab changed TCR sequence diversity and drove clonal T-cell expansion. The paper describes the monotherapy dose-escalation part (N of about 47 patients) of the phase I trial of ivuxolimab. Findings and caveats that apply to the study as a whole: Low levels of normalized T-cell clonal expansion were also shown by some nonresponding patients. In partial responders in the 0.1-3.0 mg/kg groups, normalized peripheral clonal expansion was found to be among the lowest, especially among CD8+ T cells. After ivuxolimab, more expanded clones were found on average in CD8+ T cells than in CD4+ T cells. At doses of 0.1 to 3.0 mg/kg, clonal expansion of both CD4+ and CD8+ T cells in blood was seen between baseline and week 6. Which antigens the clonally expanded peripheral T cells were specific for was not determined.

V ends up 7 bases short and J 5 bases short, with an unmatched junction base count of 8. The CDR3 runs 15 amino acids, cysteine and phenylalanine included. Of the read, only the CDR3 DNA is kept; its 45 bases are in frame from base 1. CDR1 and CDR2 were assigned from the germline V gene as LGHNA and YNFKEQ. Remarks on this clone: What antigen it recognizes has not been identified. No base quality values were provided; no much bigger clone lies one nucleotide off.

Patients with a history of autoimmune disease or receiving systemic immunosuppression were excluded from the trial. Peripheral blood for TCR sequencing was collected from all dose cohorts at baseline, on cycle 4 day 1, and on cycle 7 day 1. The samples were taken from a phase I, first-in-human, multicenter, open-label dose-escalation trial of ivuxolimab. Adults with locally advanced or metastatic melanoma, renal cell carcinoma, hepatocellular carcinoma or head and neck squamous cell carcinoma were enrolled in the trial. Before TCR sequencing, CD4+ and CD8+ T cells were separately sorted from peripheral blood. Genomic DNA was extracted from sorted cells for sequencing of the TCRbeta CDR3 region. The immunoSEQ Assay was used to sequence the TCRbeta CDR3 regions. The clones in this table, taken by TCRdb from immuneACCESS, are in-frame only. Not every clone is retained; where verified, under half of the shortfall comes from an unresolved V gene, and the cause of the rest is unknown. This sample has roughly 90,000 clones in its table, and about 83% of those were observed once. The ten largest account for roughly 1.4% of the sample.

This specimen was CD4+ or CD8+ T cells sorted from blood, taken in a trial of the OX40 agonist ivuxolimab. The sequence was obtained from an adult with an advanced solid tumor such as melanoma, head and neck, liver or kidney cancer. The sequence joins TRBV4-2 to TRBJ2-2; the central 9 bases match TRBD2. The CDR3 protein: CASTRASGVTGELFF. In nucleotides, the sequence is TGTGCCAGCACCCGGGCTAGCGGGGTTACCGGGGAGCTGTTTTTT.